This TCR beta chain appears in the sequencing data of a study of CD8 T cells in Susac syndrome. TCR beta sequencing was performed on blood CD8+ and CD4+ T cells. The study used treatment-naive patients who had stable or active relapsing-remitting disease as multiple sclerosis controls. With random hexamers, reverse transcription was performed on about 0.5 to 1 ug of RNA. Amplification of TCR beta CDR3 across 54 Vbeta and 13 Jbeta was performed with immunoSEQ multiplex PCR. Each CDR3 protein is one row after TCRdb ran MiXCR on the immunoSEQ multiplex PCR reads. The sample holds about 150,000 distinct CDR3 sequences, approximately 94% seen once. Germline V lookup: CDR1 KGHDR, CDR2 SFDVKD. The CDR3 extends over 16 amino acids. After removal of 3 bases from V and 6 bases from J, the junction contained 9 bases not matched to a gene.

V is TRBV24-1 and J is TRBJ2-1; TRBD1 matches at 8 bases. This sequence originates from a human donor with multiple sclerosis. The source material was CD8+ T cells from PBMCs. The DNA for the CDR3 is TGTGCCACCAGTGATGGTACGGACAGGGTATTCAATGAGCAGTTCTTC. Protein sequence: CATSDGTDRVFNEQFF.